These T cell receptor beta chains were read from a single sample in a study of T cells in localized non-small cell lung cancer. The table came from immunoSEQ multiplex PCR; TCRdb's copy has only in-frame clones and leaves some out. The repertoire holds around 20,000 clones, over 80% seen once, with 2.5% to 3% in the top ten. Sequenced material: peripheral blood, taken before any cancer treatment. These receptors all come from a woman aged 35 to 69 with stage I lung adenocarcinoma. Each CDR3 is given with its conserved first and last residue. Each record gives: V gene, clone size, D gene, J gene, CDR3 DNA, CDR3 protein. D genes are given only for firm matches. Size values are once, few and many counts, or a class for expanded clones, and some rows have none.

V gene: TRBV27; clone size: few; D gene: .; J gene: TRBJ1-1; CDR3 DNA: TGTGCCAGCAGTCGCCCGGGGAGGGACACTGAAGCTTTCTTT; CDR3 protein: CASSRPGRDTEAFF
V gene: TRBV5-1; clone size: .; D gene: .; J gene: TRBJ2-7; CDR3 DNA: TGCGCCAGCAGCTTGGACTACGAGCAGTACTTC; CDR3 protein: CASSLDYEQYF
V gene: TRBV10-3; clone size: .; D gene: .; J gene: TRBJ2-3; CDR3 DNA: TGTGCCATCAGTGAGATAGGGCCCAGCACAGATACGCAGTATTTT; CDR3 protein: CAISEIGPSTDTQYF
V gene: TRBV7-8; clone size: .; D gene: .; J gene: TRBJ1-5; CDR3 DNA: TGTGCCAGCAGCACGGGTGGGTTTAGCAATCAGCCCCAGCATTTT; CDR3 protein: CASSTGGFSNQPQHF
V gene: TRBV7-2; clone size: .; D gene: TRBD1; J gene: TRBJ1-2; CDR3 DNA: TGTGCCAGCAGCGGGGACAGGGGGGGCGGCTACACCTTC; CDR3 protein: CASSGDRGGGYTF
V gene: TRBV19; clone size: .; D gene: .; J gene: TRBJ1-2; CDR3 DNA: TGTGCCAGTAGCCTGACTGGGATCGATGGCTACACCTTC; CDR3 protein: CASSLTGIDGYTF
V gene: TRBV6-5; clone size: .; D gene: TRBD1; J gene: TRBJ1-4; CDR3 DNA: TGTGCCAGCAGTTACATCCGGACAGGGGGTGGTGAAAAACTGTTTTTT; CDR3 protein: CASSYIRTGGGEKLFF
V gene: TRBV7-2; clone size: .; D gene: TRBD2; J gene: TRBJ2-3; CDR3 DNA: TGTGCCAGCAGCCTTAGCGGGGGCCGCACAGATACGCAGTATTTT; CDR3 protein: CASSLSGGRTDTQYF
V gene: TRBV11-3; clone size: .; D gene: .; J gene: TRBJ2-5; CDR3 DNA: TGTGCCAGCAGCCCCCCTACGAGAGAGACCCAGTACTTC; CDR3 protein: CASSPPTRETQYF
V gene: TRBV30; clone size: .; D gene: .; J gene: TRBJ1-2; CDR3 DNA: TGTGCCTGGAGTGGAGGGGCTGGGGGCTACACCTTC; CDR3 protein: CAWSGGAGGYTF
V gene: TRBV2; clone size: .; D gene: .; J gene: TRBJ1-5; CDR3 DNA: TGTGCCAGCAGTGAAGTCAGCAATCAGCCCCAGCATTTT; CDR3 protein: CASSEVSNQPQHF
V gene: TRBV6-5; clone size: .; D gene: .; J gene: TRBJ1-3; CDR3 DNA: TGTGCCAGCAGTTACTCAGGGAAGGCTGGAAACACCATATATTTT; CDR3 protein: CASSYSGKAGNTIYF
V gene: TRBV11-3; clone size: .; D gene: .; J gene: TRBJ2-5; CDR3 DNA: TGTGCCAGCAGGGGGGGACGCCAAGAGACCCAGTACTTC; CDR3 protein: CASRGGRQETQYF
V gene: TRBV14; clone size: .; D gene: TRBD1; J gene: TRBJ2-2; CDR3 DNA: TGTGCCAGCAGCCAGTGGACAGGGAGCGGGGAGCTGTTTTTT; CDR3 protein: CASSQWTGSGELFF
V gene: TRBV6-1; clone size: .; D gene: .; J gene: TRBJ2-1; CDR3 DNA: TGTGCCAGCAGTGAACTGGGCAGATCCTCCTACAATGAGCAGTTCTTC; CDR3 protein: CASSELGRSSYNEQFF
V gene: TRBV7-9; clone size: .; D gene: .; J gene: TRBJ1-1; CDR3 DNA: TGTGCCAGCAGCCCTGGACCTCGTTCTGAAGCTTTCTTT; CDR3 protein: CASSPGPRSEAFF
V gene: TRBV2; clone size: .; D gene: .; J gene: TRBJ1-4; CDR3 DNA: TGTGCCAGTGAAACAGGGAGTGAAAAACTGTTTTTT; CDR3 protein: CASETGSEKLFF
V gene: TRBV18; clone size: .; D gene: TRBD2; J gene: TRBJ2-3; CDR3 DNA: TGTGCCAGCTTCCCCGGGACTAGCGTAACAGATACGCAGTATTTT; CDR3 protein: CASFPGTSVTDTQYF
V gene: TRBV7-2; clone size: .; D gene: .; J gene: TRBJ2-7; CDR3 DNA: TGTGCCAGCAGCTTAAGTGGGGGCTACTACTACGAGCAGTACTTC; CDR3 protein: CASSLSGGYYYEQYF
V gene: TRBV6-1; clone size: .; D gene: .; J gene: TRBJ2-1; CDR3 DNA: TGTGCCAGCAGTGATGGCAGCGGCTCCTACAATGAGCAGTTCTTC; CDR3 protein: CASSDGSGSYNEQFF
V gene: TRBV7-9; clone size: .; D gene: TRBD1; J gene: TRBJ1-1; CDR3 DNA: TGTGCCAGCGAAGGGACAGGGGTAGGCACTGAAGCTTTCTTT; CDR3 protein: CASEGTGVGTEAFF
V gene: TRBV6-5; clone size: .; D gene: .; J gene: TRBJ2-7; CDR3 DNA: TGTGCCAGCACTACGGGGCGCGAGCAGTACTTC; CDR3 protein: CASTTGREQYF